A single sample gave rise to the 3 T cell receptor beta chains below, sequenced in a study of cytomegalovirus exposure and HLA in healthy donors. The study ran its PCR with 60 Vbeta and 13 Jbeta primers. TCRdb keeps only in-frame clones here, not all; method: immunoSEQ multiplex PCR. The profile shows 150,000 or so clones, roughly 77% of them singletons. The sample taken for sequencing was PBMCs. Every receptor here comes from a man younger than 40 in good health and CMV-seropositive.

This chain joins TRBV19 and TRBJ1-5, with 8 bases fitting TRBD1. CDR3 length equals 14 residues. V lost 5 bases and J lost 3; bases outside the gene matches: 3. The germline V gene encodes CDR1 LNHDA and CDR2 SQIVND (reference sequence). DNA for the CDR3: TGTGCCAGTAGTCCGACAGGGGACAATCAGCCCCAGCATTTT. Translated: CASSPTGDNQPQHF.

The chain is built from TRBV19 and TRBJ2-7, with TRBD2 matching over 8 bases. Germline V CDR1 and CDR2: LNHDA, SQIVND (reference sequence). V was clipped by 6 bases and J by 4 bases; unmatched bases: 8. The CDR3 contains 14 residues. CDR3: CASSQLAAVYEQYF. The CDR3 DNA is TGTGCCAGTAGCCAACTAGCGGCCGTTTACGAGCAGTACTTC.

This chain links TRBV12-5 with TRBJ1-1; no reliable D call. Germline values: CDR1 LGHNT, CDR2 FRNRAP. The CDR3 totals 13 residues. Trimming took 4 bases from V and 0 from J, leaving 6 bases between them. CDR3 loop: CASGSSLNTEAFF. The DNA for the CDR3 is TGTGCTAGTGGTTCGAGTCTGAACACTGAAGCTTTCTTT.